What follows describes a single TCR beta chain. CD45RA+ naive and CD45RA-negative memory subsets were separated from CD4+ cells. The data are from a study of shared clonotypes between healthy human individuals. Study overall: The study used three CD4 naive, three CD4 memory, two CD8 naive and one CD8 memory plate per donor.

The CDR3 totals 13 residues. Germline lookup yields CDR1 SEHNR and CDR2 FQNEAQ (reference sequence). V shed 8 bases and J shed 1 base, with 11 bases lying between them. Clones were sequenced by immunoSEQ multiplex PCR, and TCRdb holds only the in-frame ones, with some missing. The sample has millions of clones, more than 85% seen once. The chain combines TRBV7-9 with TRBJ2-5, with D maybe TRBD2 (5 bases). Sequencing input: naive CD4+ T cells from PBMCs. Subset defined: CD45RA+ positively selected. This clonotype originated in a man between 18 and 35 years old in good health. Some clones in this sample may be carry-over from other donors' samples. The CDR3 DNA is TGTGCCAGCTCGCGGGTGGCCCAAGAGACCCAGTACTTC. Its protein is CASSRVAQETQYF.